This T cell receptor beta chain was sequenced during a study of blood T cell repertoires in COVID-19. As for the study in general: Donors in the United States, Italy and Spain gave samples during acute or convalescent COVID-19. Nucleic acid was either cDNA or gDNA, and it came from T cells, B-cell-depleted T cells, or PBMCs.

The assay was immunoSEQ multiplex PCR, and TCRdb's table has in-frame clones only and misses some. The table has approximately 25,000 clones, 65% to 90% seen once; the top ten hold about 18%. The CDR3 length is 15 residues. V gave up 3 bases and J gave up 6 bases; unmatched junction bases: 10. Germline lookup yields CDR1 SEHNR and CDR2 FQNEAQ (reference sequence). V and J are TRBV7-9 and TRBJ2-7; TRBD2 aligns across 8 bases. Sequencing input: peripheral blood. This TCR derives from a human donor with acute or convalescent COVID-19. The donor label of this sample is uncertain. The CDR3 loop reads CASSLARGAGGEQYF. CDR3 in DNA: TGTGCCAGCAGCTTGGCCCGAGGGGCGGGAGGCGAGCAGTACTTC.